This T cell receptor (beta chain) emerged from a study of blood T cell repertoires in COVID-19. TCRdb keeps only in-frame clones here, not all; method: immunoSEQ multiplex PCR. This table holds approximately 52,000 clones, approximately 86% found once. V was cut by 4 bases and J by 4 bases, with 11 bases left in between. Per germline, CDR1 SGHNT and CDR2 YYREEE (reference sequence). This CDR3 region has 13 residues. This receptor was obtained from a man in his sixties with acute or convalescent COVID-19. What was sequenced was peripheral blood. The V and J genes are TRBV5-4 and TRBJ1-2; D not certain. Here the CDR3 reads CASSPWESYGYTF. CDR3 nucleotide sequence: TGTGCCAGCAGCCCTTGGGAGAGCTATGGCTACACCTTC.